This TCR beta chain was recovered during a study of blood T cells in healthy people across ages. Study findings and constraints: The recorded TCR beta diversity per million T cells decreased in a roughly linear manner with age.

Germline CDR1 is MNHEY and CDR2 is SVGEGT. The J segment lost 5 bases and the V segment lost 5 bases, leaving 3 bases of the junction unmatched. The CDR3 contains 15 residues. Isolation recovered at least 7 million PBMCs from every sample. As concerns this clonotype: Its antigen is currently unknown.

For the second PCR, which ran for roughly 7 to 11 cycles, a sample-barcoded 5' primer and a J-beta primer mix were used. From the 5' RACE reads, TCRdb called clonotypes with MiXCR, one entry per CDR3 protein. Here the sample spans about 1.4 million distinct CDR3 sequences, approximately 60% being singletons. The chain is built from TRBV6-2 or TRBV6-3 and TRBJ2-4; 13 positions agree with TRBD2. The sample consisted of blood. This clonotype originated in a man between 18 and 35 years old in good health. The CDR3 coding sequence is TGTGCCAGCAGTCAAGGACTAGCGGGAGAAAACATTCAGTACTTC. As protein: CASSQGLAGENIQYF.